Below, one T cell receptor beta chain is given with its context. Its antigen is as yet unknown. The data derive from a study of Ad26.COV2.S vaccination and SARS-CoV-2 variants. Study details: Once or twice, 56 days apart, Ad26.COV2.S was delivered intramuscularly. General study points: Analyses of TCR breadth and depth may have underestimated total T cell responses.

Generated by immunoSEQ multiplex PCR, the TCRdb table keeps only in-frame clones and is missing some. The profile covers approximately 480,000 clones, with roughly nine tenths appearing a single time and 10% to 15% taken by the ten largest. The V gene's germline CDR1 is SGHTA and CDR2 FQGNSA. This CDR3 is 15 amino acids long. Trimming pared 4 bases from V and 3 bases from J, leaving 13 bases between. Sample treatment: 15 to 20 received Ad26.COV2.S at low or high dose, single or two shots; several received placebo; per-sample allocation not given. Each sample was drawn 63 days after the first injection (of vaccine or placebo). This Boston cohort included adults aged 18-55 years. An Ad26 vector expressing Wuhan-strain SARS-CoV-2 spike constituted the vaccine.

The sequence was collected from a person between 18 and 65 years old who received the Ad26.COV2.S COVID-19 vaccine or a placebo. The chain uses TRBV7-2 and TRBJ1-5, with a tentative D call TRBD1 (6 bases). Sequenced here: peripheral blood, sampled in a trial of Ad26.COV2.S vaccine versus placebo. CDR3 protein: CASSSGQIFNQPQHF. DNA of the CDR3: TGTGCCAGCAGCTCAGGACAGATCTTCAATCAGCCCCAGCATTTT.